This TCR beta chain derives from a study of blood T cell repertoires in COVID-19. For the study at large: The origin of the acute and convalescent COVID-19 samples was the United States, Italy and Spain. PBMCs, B-cell-depleted T cells, or T cells provided the cDNA or gDNA that made up the material.

V was pared by 7 bases and J by 4 bases, with 2 bases of the junction left unmatched. CDR3 size: 12 residues. Germline assignment: CDR1 MGHDK and CDR2 SYGVNS. Original data processing: Amplification with reference gene primers provided the estimates of nucleated cell counts. Profiled with immunoSEQ multiplex PCR; TCRdb holds only in-frame clones, not every one. The V and J calls and clone size were taken over from that table, and D and trimming were inferred from the DNA. The sample consists of approximately 28,000 clones, around 79% of them appearing once. The chain links TRBV25-1 to TRBJ2-3, with TRBD2 matching 7 bases. Sequencing was performed on peripheral blood. The receptor's source is a man older than 75 with active or convalescent COVID-19. The CDR3 loop is CASKGGADTQYF. The CDR3 DNA is TGTGCCAGCAAGGGAGGGGCAGATACGCAGTATTTT.